Each of the 30 T cell receptor beta chains below was sequenced from the same sample in a study of T cell changes during pregnancy in multiple sclerosis. Using immunoSEQ multiplex PCR, the repertoire was profiled, and TCRdb retains in-frame clones only, with some absent. This sample has about 120,000 clones, with under 95% found just once. The sequences come from peripheral blood, collected before pregnancy. The receptors were gathered from a female donor with multiple sclerosis, enrolled in a pregnancy study.

The V and J genes are TRBV11-2 and TRBJ2-7; D might be TRBD1 (6 bases). The CDR3 spans 13 residues. From germline, CDR1 is SGHAT and CDR2 FQNNGV. V shed 5 bases and J shed 2 bases, with 10 bases lying between them. CDR3 nucleotide sequence: TGTGCCAGCAGCCGAGGGGGAGCCTACGAGCAGTACTTC. This translates into CASSRGGAYEQYF.

The chain is built from TRBV11-2 and TRBJ1-1; D is possibly TRBD1 (6 bases). The CDR3 has 14 amino acids. V was cut by 9 bases and J by 1 base, with 15 bases left in between. CDR1 is SGHAT and CDR2 is FQNNGV in the germline V gene. The CDR3 DNA reads as TGTGCCAGTGTCAGGGGTGGGGGGAACACTGAAGCTTTCTTT. This codes for CASVRGGGNTEAFF.

This clone appeared a single time. The rearrangement links TRBV7-9 to TRBJ2-1; TRBD1 is a possible D gene (5 bases). The ends were cut back, 5 bases at V and 5 bases at J, with 10 bases in the middle. CDR1 is SEHNR, CDR2 FQNEAQ, per germline (reference sequence). The CDR3 runs to 13 residues. The CDR3 is CASSIDSHNEQFF. The CDR3, as DNA: TGTGCCAGCAGCATTGACAGTCACAATGAGCAGTTCTTC.

V and J are TRBV27 and TRBJ2-2; D gene uncertain. The CDR3 has 12 amino acids. Germline CDR1 is MNHEY and CDR2 is SMNVEV (reference sequence). Trimming took off 3 bases at V and 7 bases at J, with 6 bases between the two ends. Written as DNA, the CDR3 is TGTGCCAGCAGTTTCCCCGGCGGGGAGCTGTTTTTT. Translated, it gives CASSFPGGELFF.

This chain joins TRBV29-1 and TRBJ2-7; D unclear. Germline lookup yields CDR1 SQVTM and CDR2 ANQGSEA. The CDR3 extends over 12 amino acids. The V and J ends lost 1 base and 2 bases respectively, with 6 bases between them. CDR3 loop: CSVEVATYEQYF. In DNA, the CDR3 is TGCAGCGTTGAAGTTGCGACCTACGAGCAGTACTTC.

This clone was seen once. The V and J genes are TRBV2 and TRBJ1-5, with 8 bases aligning to TRBD1. Germline assignment: CDR1 SNHLY and CDR2 FYNNEI. The CDR3 has 15 residues. V shed 7 bases, J shed 2 bases, and the junction held 7 bases outside the gene matches. In nucleotides, the CDR3 is TGTGCCAGCACTTTACAGGGGGGAGGCAATCAGCCCCAGCATTTT. Translating it yields CASTLQGGGNQPQHF. Supplemented by reference TRBV2 and TRBJ1-5, the full variable domain reads EPEVTQTPSHQVTQMGQEVILRCVPISNHLYFYWYRQILGQKVEFLVSFYNNEISEKSEIFDDQFSVERPDGSNFTLKIRSTKLEDSAMYFCASTLQGGGNQPQHFGDGTRLSIL.

The chain links TRBV9 to TRBJ1-5; 8 bases fit TRBD1. The germline V gene has CDR1 SGDLS and CDR2 YYNGEE. V shed 0 bases and J 4 bases; nucleotides not matched to a gene: 3. The CDR3 is 15 residues long. CDR3 DNA sequence: TGTGCCAGCAGCGTAGGGACAGGGAGGAATCAGCCCCAGCATTTT. It is translated as CASSVGTGRNQPQHF.

The rearrangement joins TRBV9 to TRBJ1-2, with D maybe TRBD1 (5 bases). CDR1 and CDR2 (germline): SGDLS, YYNGEE. With 3 bases removed from V and 2 bases from J, the gap between germline ends came to 11 bases. The CDR3 has 14 residues. The CDR3 spells CASSGEQENYGYTF. The CDR3 DNA reads TGTGCCAGCAGCGGAGAACAGGAGAACTATGGCTACACCTTC.

The genes are TRBV7-9 and TRBJ2-7; 9 nucleotides align to TRBD1. This CDR3 has 14 amino acids. Trimming cost V 5 bases and J 7 bases; bases outside gene matches: 9. Germline lookup yields CDR1 SEHNR and CDR2 FQNEAQ (reference sequence). The CDR3 spells CASSAQGASREQYF. Written as DNA, the CDR3 is TGTGCCAGCAGCGCACAGGGGGCCTCGAGAGAGCAGTACTTC.

In DNA, the CDR3 is TGTGCCAGCAGCTTAGATTTAATTCAGCCCCAGCATTTT. Translated, it gives CASSLDLIQPQHF. The chain couples TRBV7-8 to TRBJ1-5; D unresolved. Trimming left V 1 base short and J 6 bases short, with 7 bases between. The CDR3 covers 13 residues. Germline V gives CDR1 SGHVS, CDR2 FQNEAQ.

This chain uses TRBV7-2 with TRBJ2-1, with 12 bases aligning to TRBD2. The CDR3 totals 15 residues. The V gene end was trimmed by 5 bases and the J gene end by 6 bases; junction bases not matched to a gene: 5. The V gene's germline CDR1 is SGHTA and CDR2 FQGNSA. The CDR3 DNA is TGTGCCAGCAGCCCCTCTAGCGGGAGGGCCAATGAGCAGTTCTTC. Translation: CASSPSSGRANEQFF.

This CDR3 is CASSILGAANQPQHF. For the CDR3, the DNA is TGTGCCAGTAGTATATTGGGGGCTGCCAATCAGCCCCAGCATTTT. J is TRBJ1-5 and V is TRBV19; D perhaps matches TRBD1 (6 bases). Germline V CDR1 and CDR2: LNHDA, SQIVND (reference sequence). V was clipped by 2 bases and J by 3 bases, with 11 bases between them. This CDR3 is 15 amino acids long.

The rearrangement joins TRBV6-1 to TRBJ2-7, with a possible D match to TRBD1 (6 bases). The V end was cut by 0 bases, the J end by 4 bases, with 16 bases between. This CDR3 comprises 16 residues. Looked up from germline, CDR1 is MNHNS and CDR2 is SASEGT. Here the CDR3 reads CASSEARGGRGYEQYF. Written as DNA, the CDR3 is TGTGCCAGCAGTGAAGCGCGTGGTGGCAGGGGTTACGAGCAGTACTTC.

This clone was seen a single time. The rearrangement links TRBV2 to TRBJ2-3; 12 nucleotides match TRBD1. Germline trimming cut 6 bases from V and 5 bases from J; bases unmatched to any gene: 9. This CDR3 region has 16 residues. Germline CDR1 and CDR2: SNHLY and FYNNEI. The CDR3 DNA is TGTGCCAGCAGCGGACCGGGGACAGGGGGCGAAGATACGCAGTATTTT. Translation gives CASSGPGTGGEDTQYF.

The chain is built from TRBV4-2 and TRBJ1-2, with D uncertain. CDR3 length: 13 residues. Germline CDR1 is LGHNA and CDR2 is YNFKEQ. The V gene lost 3 bases and the J gene lost 8 bases, with 13 bases spanning the gap. CDR3 DNA: TGTGCCAGCAGCCAGCAACCGGGAGAAGGCTACACCTTC. It translates to CASSQQPGEGYTF.

The chain has TRBV28 and TRBJ1-2; D not resolved. There are 14 residues in the CDR3. V dropped 6 bases and J dropped 4 bases, with 15 bases sitting between them. Germline V gene sequence: CDR1 MDHEN, CDR2 SYDVKM. The CDR3 region is CASSVTQPSYGYTF. For the CDR3, the DNA is TGTGCCAGCAGCGTCACTCAACCCTCCTATGGCTACACCTTC.

V is TRBV4-1 and J is TRBJ2-6, with D maybe TRBD2 (5 bases). V was pared by 0 bases and J by 0 bases, with 15 bases between. Germline CDR1 MGHRA, CDR2 YSYEKL. The length of the CDR3 is 19 residues. CDR3 sequence: CASSQDQNRGTSGANVLTF. CDR3 coding DNA: TGCGCCAGCAGCCAAGATCAAAATCGGGGTACCTCTGGGGCCAACGTCCTGACTTTC.

This sequence joins TRBV11-1 and TRBJ2-1; possible D gene TRBD2, 6 bases. Germline V gene data show CDR1 as SGHAT and CDR2 as FQDESV (reference sequence). The CDR3 consists of 17 residues. Trimming stripped 2 bases from V and 8 bases from J, with 22 bases between. The CDR3 loop reads CASSLNRGPYGEDEQFF. CDR3 sequence (DNA): TGTGCCAGCAGCTTAAACCGGGGTCCGTATGGGGAGGATGAGCAGTTCTTC.

The chain combines TRBV27 with TRBJ2-7; TRBD1 matches at 9 bases. The V segment lost 6 bases and the J segment 0 bases; nucleotides outside the gene matches: 3. CDR1 and CDR2 from the germline V gene are MNHEY and SMNVEV (reference sequence). The CDR3 is 14 amino acids. Here the CDR3 reads CASSRDRVSYEQYF. The CDR3 coding sequence is TGTGCCAGCAGCAGGGACAGGGTCTCCTACGAGCAGTACTTC.

This chain uses TRBV13 with TRBJ1-5, with D tentatively TRBD1 (6 bases). The CDR3 runs to 13 residues. With 1 base removed from V and 7 bases from J, the gap between germline ends came to 8 bases. From germline, CDR1 is PRHDT and CDR2 FYEKMQ (reference sequence). This CDR3 is CASSLAGGQPQHF. The CDR3, as DNA: TGTGCCAGCAGCTTAGCGGGGGGCCAGCCCCAGCATTTT. The whole variable domain, filled in from reference TRBV13 and TRBJ1-5, reads AAGVIQSPRHLIKEKRETATLKCYPIPRHDTVYWYQQGPGQDPQFLISFYEKMQSDKGSIPDRFSAQQFSDYHSELNMSSLELGDSALYFCASSLAGGQPQHFGDGTRLSIL.

The chain recombines TRBV5-1 with TRBJ2-7; D possibly corresponds to TRBD2 (6 bases). Germline V gives CDR1 SGHRS, CDR2 YFSETQ. The CDR3 totals 14 residues. Trimming took 2 bases from V and 4 from J, leaving 13 bases between them. The CDR3 DNA sequence: TGCGCCAGCAGCTTTACCGGGACTTCTTACGAGCAGTACTTC. Protein product: CASSFTGTSYEQYF. Based on the CDR3 plus reference TRBV5-1 and TRBJ2-7, the full variable domain is KAGVTQTPRYLIKTRGQQVTLSCSPISGHRSVSWYQQTPGQGLQFLFEYFSETQRNKGNFPGRFSGRQFSNSRSEMNVSTLELGDSALYLCASSFTGTSYEQYFGPGTRLTVT.

The chain joins TRBV4-1 to TRBJ1-2; D gene unclear. Germline assignment: CDR1 MGHRA and CDR2 YSYEKL. V lost 0 bases and J 4 bases, leaving 9 bases between the germline ends. The CDR3 covers 14 residues. In DNA, the CDR3 is TGCGCCAGCAGCCAAGAGGGCGGGCTCTATGGCTACACCTTC. This encodes CASSQEGGLYGYTF.

The rearrangement joins TRBV19 to TRBJ2-7; D is possibly TRBD2 (5 bases). CDR1 is LNHDA and CDR2 is SQIVND in the germline V gene (reference sequence). The CDR3 contains 13 residues. V shed 3 bases and J shed 5 bases, with 11 bases lying between them. The CDR3 here is CASSIGGLHEQYF. DNA for the CDR3: TGTGCCAGTAGTATCGGAGGTCTACACGAGCAGTACTTC.

The count of this clone is one. The chain links TRBV5-4 to TRBJ2-7; TRBD2 matches 15 bases. In germline, CDR1 is SGHNT, CDR2 YYREEE (reference sequence). With V trimmed by 2 bases and J by 5 bases, 8 bases remained unmatched. The CDR3 loop spans 17 amino acids. CDR3 coding DNA: TGTGCCAGCAGCTTCGGACTAGCGGGAGGGCCCATGAACGAGCAGTACTTC. Encoded protein: CASSFGLAGGPMNEQYF.

In the case of this clone: Sequence at one end of the junction differs from germline and may be a read error. The V and J genes are TRBV9 and TRBJ2-5; possibly TRBD2 for D (5 bases). The germline V gene encodes CDR1 SGDLS and CDR2 YYNGEE. The CDR3 is 14 residues long. CDR3 in DNA: TGTGCCAGCAGCGTAGTTGGGAGCCAAGAGGCCCAGTACTTC. This sequence encodes CASSVVGSQEAQYF. The full variable domain, completed using reference TRBV9 and TRBJ2-5, is DSGVTQTPKHLITATGQRVTLRCSPRSGDLSVYWYQQSLDQGLQFLIQYYNGEERAKGNILERFSAQQFPDLHSELNLSSLELGDSALYFCASSVVGSQEAQYFGPGTRLLVL.

The chain has TRBV6-5 and TRBJ2-1; TRBD1 aligns across 8 bases. V shed 5 bases, J shed 5 bases, and the junction held 2 bases outside the gene matches. The germline CDR1 and CDR2 sequences are MNHEY and SVGAGI. This CDR3 contains 13 residues. The CDR3 region has the DNA TGTGCCAGCAGTCGGACAGGGAACAATGAGCAGTTCTTC. It encodes CASSRTGNNEQFF.

V usage is TRBV4-1 and J usage is TRBJ1-5; 7 positions match TRBD1. The germline gives CDR1 MGHRA, CDR2 YSYEKL. This CDR3 comprises 15 residues. V lost 4 bases to trimming and J lost 3 bases; unmatched junction nucleotides: 6. CDR3 in DNA: TGCGCCAGCAGCCGCGGAGGGGGCGTCAATCAGCCCCAGCATTTT. Translation: CASSRGGGVNQPQHF.

The genes are TRBV30 and TRBJ1-6, with D uncertain. V lost 1 base and J 10 bases, leaving 14 bases between the germline ends. The CDR3 length is 14 residues. CDR1 GTSNPN and CDR2 SVGIG come from the germline V gene (reference sequence). CDR3 protein: CAWSEGIEGSPLHF. The DNA for the CDR3 is TGTGCCTGGAGTGAAGGGATCGAGGGATCACCCCTCCACTTT.

The V call is TRBV10-2, the J call TRBJ2-1; 10 bases align to TRBD2. Losses at the gene ends were 4 bases for V and 5 bases for J; bases not matched to a gene: 11. CDR1 is WSHSY and CDR2 is SAAADI in the germline V gene. CDR3 length equals 17 residues. The CDR3 DNA follows: TGCGCCAGCAGTGGAGGGTTTGGACTAGCGGCACACAATGAGCAGTTCTTC. It codes for CASSGGFGLAAHNEQFF.

The gene calls are TRBV7-2 and TRBJ2-7, with 9 bases identical to TRBD1. Germline trimming cut 5 bases from V and 3 bases from J; bases unmatched to any gene: 8. This CDR3 comprises 15 residues. From germline, CDR1 is SGHTA and CDR2 FQGNSA. The DNA of the CDR3 is TGTGCCAGCAGCCCATGGGGGACAGGGAACTACGAGCAGTACTTC. Translating gives CASSPWGTGNYEQYF.